This T cell receptor (beta chain) appears in the sequencing data of a study of T cells in Graves' hyperthyroidism and ophthalmopathy. The TCR beta CDR3 regions underwent amplification using RNA transcripts as the source. The TCR CDR3 first-round RT-PCR relied on the HTBI primer set. MiXCR, run by TCRdb on the multiplex PCR reads, gives a single entry per CDR3 protein. There are fewer than 350,000 distinct CDR3 sequences in the sample; about 14% occur only once, and more than 7.5% lies in the top ten. CDR1 and CDR2 (germline): SGHRS, YFSETQ. The CDR3 length is 16 residues. With V trimmed by 1 base and J by 0 bases, 7 bases remained unmatched. Each patient was aged 18 to 65 and had newly diagnosed hyperthyroidism of under 2 months' duration. The study left out patients who had uncontrolled infection, other autoimmune disease, pregnancy or lactation. PBMCs were obtained from about 10 ml fresh peripheral blood.

This clonotype was found a few times. The sequence was obtained from a woman in her twenties or thirties with Graves' hyperthyroidism that later progressed to Graves' ophthalmopathy. This chain connects TRBV5-1 to TRBJ2-7; 7 bases are shared with TRBD1. The sequencing input was blood. The DNA of the CDR3 is TGCGCCAGCAGCTTGTCGCCACAGGGGAGCTCCTACGAGCAGTACTTC. It codes for CASSLSPQGSSYEQYF.